The source of this T cell receptor (beta chain) is a study of cytomegalovirus exposure and HLA in healthy donors. Overall study: T cells numbering about 200 million yielded some 100 million unique TCR beta sequences in an earlier analysis.

PCR primers comprised 60 Vbeta and 13 Jbeta primers. Assay: immunoSEQ multiplex PCR; the TCRdb copy retains only in-frame clones and omits some. The table shows 95,000 to 150,000 clones, with around two thirds occurring only once. Germline V gene lookup returns CDR1 LGHNA and CDR2 YNFKEQ. V was cut by 0 bases and J by 2 bases, with 16 bases left in between. The CDR3 runs to 17 residues. To note about this clone: What it binds is unknown.

These donors counted as nominally healthy when sampled, but unrecorded immune exposures were likely. Overall study findings and caveats: Listed as cytomegalovirus-associated were approximately 160 TCR beta chains. Previous analysis showed most TCR beta V segments were productive about 90% or about 30% of the time.

The source material was PBMCs. The sequence came from a man aged 55-75 years in good health and CMV-seropositive. This rearrangement joins TRBV4-2 to TRBJ1-1, with D unclear. The CDR3 DNA is TGTGCCAGCAGCCAAGACGTCTTTACTGGTGTAAACACTGAAGCTTTCTTT. Amino acid sequence: CASSQDVFTGVNTEAFF.